The present entry profiles one T cell receptor beta chain with its context. Its antigen remains unknown. Selected pancreatic ductal adenocarcinoma patients had undergone surgery without neoadjuvant therapy. These data are taken from a study of T cells in pancreatic ductal adenocarcinoma. The study's findings and limits: Comparisons of tumor and blood clonality may show falsely lower tumor diversity. This surgical cohort overrepresents the minority presenting with early-stage disease. Compared with tumor, blood showed more total productive templates and approximately 8-fold more clonotypes. No significant tumor-blood clonality difference; means were about 0.1 and 0.065.

Data came from immunoSEQ multiplex PCR; TCRdb stores just in-frame clones and leaves some out. This sample has some 16,000 clones, with approximately 89% found just once. V gave up 0 bases and J gave up 0 bases; unmatched junction bases: 7. The CDR3 loop spans 18 amino acids. CDR1 and CDR2 from the germline V gene are SGDLS and YYNGEE. Material for sequencing was PBMCs. This sequence originates from a human donor with pancreatic ductal adenocarcinoma. V and J are TRBV9 and TRBJ2-1; 9 nucleotides agree with TRBD2. In DNA, the CDR3 is TGTGCCAGCAGCGTAGTAGCTAGCGGGGTAAGCTCCTACAATGAGCAGTTCTTC. Translation: CASSVVASGVSSYNEQFF.